One sample yielded the 21 T cell receptor beta chains listed below, sequenced in a study of blood T cell repertoires in COVID-19. Assay: immunoSEQ multiplex PCR; the TCRdb copy retains only in-frame clones and omits some. Among under 150,000 clones listed, approximately 84% were seen once. The sequenced material came from peripheral blood. These receptor sequences come from a man aged 70 or older with active or convalescent COVID-19.

Concerning this clone: Other DNA variants within this sample encode the same CDR3. V gene TRBV12-3 or TRBV12-4 combines with J gene TRBJ1-2; TRBD1 aligns across 7 bases. The CDR3 is made up of 13 amino acids. With 5 bases clipped from V and 2 bases from J, the junction kept 2 bases outside the gene matches. This CDR3 reads CASSRTGNYGYTF. CDR3 nucleotides: TGTGCCAGCAGTAGGACAGGAAACTATGGCTACACCTTC.

CDR3 in amino acids: CASSQVGAGRQFF. The CDR3 nucleotides are TGCGCCAGCAGCCAAGTGGGGGCCGGTCGGCAGTTCTTC. This chain links TRBV4-1 with TRBJ2-1; perhaps TRBD1 as D (6 bases). Trimming pared 1 base from V and 12 bases from J, leaving 13 bases between. The CDR3 has 13 amino acids. Germline lookup yields CDR1 MGHRA and CDR2 YSYEKL.

The chain couples TRBV12-3 or TRBV12-4 to TRBJ2-1, with D possibly being TRBD2 (5 bases). Trimming left V 4 bases short and J 9 bases short, with 13 bases between. The CDR3 has 13 amino acids. CDR3 in DNA: TGTGCCAGCAGTTCCCGCCTGGACTCTGAGCAGTTCTTC. It specifies CASSSRLDSEQFF.

The chain carries TRBV7-2 and TRBJ2-1; TRBD2 matches at 14 bases. The V gene end was trimmed by 1 base and the J gene end by 6 bases; junction bases not matched to a gene: 2. The CDR3 runs to 16 residues. Germline V gene sequence: CDR1 SGHTA, CDR2 FQGNSA. As DNA, the CDR3 is TGTGCCAGCAGCTTAGATGGGACTAGCGGGAGCAATGAGCAGTTCTTC. The encoded protein is CASSLDGTSGSNEQFF.

This clone came up once. J is TRBJ2-1 and V is TRBV10-3; D may be TRBD1 (5 bases). V lost 3 bases and J lost 5, with 14 bases in between. The CDR3 runs 15 residues. CDR1 is ENHRY, CDR2 SYGVKD, per germline. As DNA, the CDR3 is TGTGCCATCAGTGAATCAGGACAAGGTAACAATGAGCAGTTCTTC. Its protein is CAISESGQGNNEQFF.

The J gene is TRBJ2-3, the V gene TRBV7-2; 11 bases match TRBD2. The V and J ends lost 4 bases and 4 bases, in that order; junction bases with no gene match: 1. The CDR3 is made up of 14 amino acids. Germline assignment: CDR1 SGHTA and CDR2 FQGNSA. The CDR3 DNA is TGTGCCAGCAGCTCTAGCGGGGGGTCAGATACGCAGTATTTT. Translating it yields CASSSSGGSDTQYF.

In nucleotides, the CDR3 is TGTGCCAGCAGCCCCCAGAATAATTCACCCCTCCACTTT. Protein product: CASSPQNNSPLHF. The chain recombines TRBV28 with TRBJ1-6; D is unresolved. V dropped 6 bases and J dropped 5 bases, with 8 bases sitting between them. The germline V gene encodes CDR1 MDHEN and CDR2 SYDVKM. This CDR3 has 13 amino acids.

The V and J genes are TRBV7-2 and TRBJ2-1, with a possible D match to TRBD2 (7 bases). The CDR3 length is 16 residues. Germline V gives CDR1 SGHTA, CDR2 FQGNSA. Trimming pared 8 bases from V and 0 bases from J, leaving 17 bases between. The CDR3 nucleotides are TGTGCCAGCTCTAGGTCGCGGGGGCACTCCTACAATGAGCAGTTCTTC. The encoded protein is CASSRSRGHSYNEQFF.

The V gene is TRBV7-9, the J gene TRBJ1-1; 9 bases map to TRBD1. With V trimmed by 5 bases and J by 11 bases, 9 bases remained unmatched. CDR1 SEHNR and CDR2 FQNEAQ come from the germline V gene (reference sequence). This CDR3 has 13 residues. The CDR3 DNA reads as TGTGCCAGCAGCAATCGGGACAGGGTGGATGCTTTCTTT. Protein sequence: CASSNRDRVDAFF.

V gene TRBV5-1 combines with J gene TRBJ2-7, with D tentatively TRBD2 (5 bases). The V gene's germline CDR1 is SGHRS and CDR2 YFSETQ. This CDR3 region has 14 residues. V shed 1 base and J shed 2 bases, with 10 bases lying between them. The CDR3 is CASSLMPGTYEQYF. Written as DNA, the CDR3 is TGCGCCAGCAGCTTGATGCCGGGAACCTACGAGCAGTACTTC.

Remarks on this clone: Distinct nucleotide sequences in the sample also encode this CDR3. The chain couples TRBV18 to TRBJ2-2; 9 bases agree with TRBD1. The CDR3 extends over 15 amino acids. Germline lookup yields CDR1 KGHSH and CDR2 LQKENI. The trim removed 6 bases at V and 1 base at J, leaving 3 bases unmatched. CDR3 amino acids: CASSPGQGNTGELFF. The CDR3, as DNA: TGTGCCAGCTCGCCGGGACAGGGGAACACCGGGGAGCTGTTTTTT.

The chain couples TRBV19 to TRBJ1-1; TRBD1 matches 8 bases. This CDR3 is 16 amino acids long. The J segment lost 0 bases and the V segment lost 9 bases, leaving 12 bases of the junction unmatched. Germline V gene data show CDR1 as LNHDA and CDR2 as SQIVND (reference sequence). The DNA of the CDR3 is TGTGCCAGCACTAGGACAGGGTCCATCTTGAACACTGAAGCTTTCTTT. It yields the protein CASTRTGSILNTEAFF.

This chain joins TRBV5-5 and TRBJ1-1; TRBD1 might be the D (5 bases). CDR1 and CDR2 (germline): SGHKS, YYEKEE (reference sequence). This CDR3 region has 13 residues. Trimming shortened V by 2 bases and J by 1 base, and 6 bases separated the two germline ends. The CDR3 sequence: CASSFGQNTEAFF. The CDR3 DNA reads as TGTGCCAGCAGCTTTGGACAGAACACTGAAGCTTTCTTT. Variable domain in full (rest from reference TRBV5-5 and TRBJ1-1): DAGVTQSPTHLIKTRGQQVTLRCSPISGHKSVSWYQQVLGQGPQFIFQYYEKEERGRGNFPDRFSARQFPNYSSELNVNALLLGDSALYLCASSFGQNTEAFFGQGTRLTVV.

The chain employs TRBV10-3 and TRBJ1-2; 8 nucleotides match TRBD1. The CDR3 contains 14 residues. The V gene end was trimmed by 3 bases and the J gene end by 6 bases; junction bases not matched to a gene: 6. Germline V CDR1 and CDR2: ENHRY, SYGVKD. As DNA, the CDR3 is TGTGCCATCAGTGACAGGGGGCGAGCGGATGGCTACACCTTC. This encodes CAISDRGRADGYTF.

V and J are TRBV5-1 and TRBJ2-7; no clear D. The CDR3 contains 13 residues. Trimming removed 0 bases at V and 4 bases at J, with 8 bases between. CDR1 SGHRS and CDR2 YFSETQ come from the germline V gene. CDR3 region: CASSLASRYEQYF. DNA of the CDR3: TGCGCCAGCAGCTTGGCCTCGAGATACGAGCAGTACTTC.

This rearrangement joins TRBV28 to TRBJ1-5; no definite D call. The CDR3 spans 13 residues. Trimming stripped 5 bases from V and 0 bases from J, with 5 bases between. CDR1 and CDR2 from the germline V gene are MDHEN and SYDVKM. CDR3 bases: TGTGCCAGCAGTAATCTTAGCAATCAGCCCCAGCATTTT. Encoded protein: CASSNLSNQPQHF. Full variable domain (rest looked up from reference TRBV28 and TRBJ1-5): DVKVTQSSRYLVKRTGEKVFLECVQDMDHENMFWYRQDPGLGLRLIYFSYDVKMKEKGDIPEGYSVSREKKERFSLILESASTNQTSMYLCASSNLSNQPQHFGDGTRLSIL.

This clone turned up a few times. The chain employs TRBV6-5 and TRBJ2-7, with 10 nucleotides matching TRBD2. CDR3 length: 14 amino acids. Trimming took 6 bases from V and 3 from J; bases not matched to a gene: 5. Germline CDR1 reads MNHEY; CDR2 reads SVGAGI. CDR3 sequence reads: CASSVTSGFYEQYF. Written as DNA, the CDR3 is TGTGCCAGCAGCGTGACTAGCGGGTTCTACGAGCAGTACTTC.

This sequence joins TRBV11-2 and TRBJ2-1, with TRBD2 identical over 10 bases. The germline V gene encodes CDR1 SGHAT and CDR2 FQNNGV. The CDR3 has 17 residues. The V segment lost 1 base and the J segment 4 bases; nucleotides outside the gene matches: 7. CDR3 bases: TGTGCCAGCAGCTTAGCTCTAAGGACTAGCGGATACAATGAGCAGTTCTTC. It yields the protein CASSLALRTSGYNEQFF.

The J gene is TRBJ2-2, the V gene TRBV5-1; weak D call: TRBD1 (5 bases). The germline CDR1 and CDR2 sequences are SGHRS and YFSETQ. V gave up 4 bases and J gave up 9 bases, with 16 bases separating them. This CDR3 contains 14 residues. The CDR3 sequence: CASSTQGQTRELFF. Here the CDR3 DNA reads TGCGCCAGCAGCACCCAGGGCCAGACCAGGGAGCTGTTTTTT.

The chain couples TRBV5-6 to TRBJ2-2, with 10 bases fitting TRBD2. The CDR3 extends over 15 amino acids. J lost 6 bases, V lost 0 bases, and 2 bases had no gene match. Per the germline V gene, CDR1 is SGHDT and CDR2 is YYEEEE. The CDR3 region is CASSLVLAGAGELFF. The CDR3 DNA is TGTGCCAGCAGCTTGGTGCTAGCGGGGGCCGGGGAGCTGTTTTTT.

The chain links TRBV4-2 to TRBJ2-3, with TRBD2 matching 13 bases. There are 15 residues in the CDR3. The V gene end was trimmed by 4 bases and the J gene end by 10 bases; junction bases not matched to a gene: 8. Germline CDR1 LGHNA, CDR2 YNFKEQ. CDR3 amino acids: CASSLPGTSGASQYF. For the CDR3, the DNA is TGTGCCAGCAGCCTTCCCGGGACTAGCGGGGCGTCGCAGTATTTT.